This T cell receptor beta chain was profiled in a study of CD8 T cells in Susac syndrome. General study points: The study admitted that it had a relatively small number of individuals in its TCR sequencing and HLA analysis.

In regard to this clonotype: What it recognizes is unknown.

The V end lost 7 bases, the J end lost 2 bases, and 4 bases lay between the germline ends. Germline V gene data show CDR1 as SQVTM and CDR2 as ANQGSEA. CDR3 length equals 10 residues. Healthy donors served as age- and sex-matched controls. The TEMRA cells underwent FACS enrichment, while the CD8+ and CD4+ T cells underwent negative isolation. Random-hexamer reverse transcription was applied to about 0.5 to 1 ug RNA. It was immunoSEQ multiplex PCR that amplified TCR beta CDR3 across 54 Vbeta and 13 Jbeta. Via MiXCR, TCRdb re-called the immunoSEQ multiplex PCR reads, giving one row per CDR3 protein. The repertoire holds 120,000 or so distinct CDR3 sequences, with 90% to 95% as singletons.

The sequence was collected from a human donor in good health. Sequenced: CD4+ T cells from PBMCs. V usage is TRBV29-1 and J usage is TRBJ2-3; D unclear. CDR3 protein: CSGPTDTQYF. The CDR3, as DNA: TGCAGCGGGCCCACAGATACGCAGTATTTT.